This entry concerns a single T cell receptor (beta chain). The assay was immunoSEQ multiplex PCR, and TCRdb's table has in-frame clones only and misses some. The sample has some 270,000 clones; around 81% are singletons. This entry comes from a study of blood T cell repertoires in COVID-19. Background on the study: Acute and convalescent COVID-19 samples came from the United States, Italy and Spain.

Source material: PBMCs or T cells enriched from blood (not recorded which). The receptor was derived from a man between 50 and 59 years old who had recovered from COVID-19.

As DNA, the CDR3 is TGTGCCAGCAGTACATTACCGGGACTAGCGGGAGACGAGCAGTTCTTC. Translating it yields CASSTLPGLAGDEQFF. This chain links TRBV6-6 with TRBJ2-1, with TRBD2 identical over 14 bases. The CDR3 contains 16 residues. J was trimmed by 10 bases and V by 5 bases; bases with no gene match: 10. The germline V gene encodes CDR1 MNHNY and CDR2 SVGAGI (reference sequence).